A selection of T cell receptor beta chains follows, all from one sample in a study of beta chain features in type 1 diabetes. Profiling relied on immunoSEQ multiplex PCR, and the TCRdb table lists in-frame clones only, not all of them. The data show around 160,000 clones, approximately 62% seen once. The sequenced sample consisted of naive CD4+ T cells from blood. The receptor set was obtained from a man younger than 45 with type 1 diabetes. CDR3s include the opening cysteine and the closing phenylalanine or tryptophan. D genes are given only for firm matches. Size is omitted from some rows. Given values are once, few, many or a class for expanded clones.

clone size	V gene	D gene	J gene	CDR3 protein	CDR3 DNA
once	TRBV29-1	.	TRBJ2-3	CSVGGDGRTDTQYF	TGCAGCGTTGGGGGGGATGGACGCACAGATACGCAGTATTTT
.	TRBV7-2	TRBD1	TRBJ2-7	CASSLARDRDREQYF	TGTGCCAGCAGCTTAGCCCGGGACAGGGACCGCGAGCAGTACTTC
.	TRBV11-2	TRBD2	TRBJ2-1	CASSLLAGAYNEQFF	TGTGCCAGCAGCTTACTAGCGGGGGCTTACAATGAGCAGTTCTTC
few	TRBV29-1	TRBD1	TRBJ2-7	CSVTLRDRPYEQYF	TGCAGCGTGACCCTCCGGGACAGGCCCTACGAGCAGTACTTC
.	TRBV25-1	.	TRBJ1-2	CASSESGAILRDYGYTF	TGTGCCAGCAGTGAATCGGGGGCCATTCTAAGGGACTATGGCTACACCTTC
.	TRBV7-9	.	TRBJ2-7	CASSLVGGPYEQYF	TGTGCCAGCAGCTTAGTCGGGGGTCCGTACGAGCAGTACTTC
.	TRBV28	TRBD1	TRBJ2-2	CASSVDRGYTGELFF	TGTGCCAGCAGTGTCGACAGGGGCTACACCGGGGAGCTGTTTTTT
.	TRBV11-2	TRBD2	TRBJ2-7	CASSLDLLAGVYEQYF	TGTGCCAGCAGCTTAGATCTCCTAGCGGGAGTCTACGAGCAGTACTTC
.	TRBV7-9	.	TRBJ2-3	CASSLGTDTQYF	TGTGCCAGCAGCTTAGGAACAGATACGCAGTATTTT
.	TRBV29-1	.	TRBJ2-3	CSVEDLTDTQYF	TGCAGCGTTGAAGACCTCACAGATACGCAGTATTTT
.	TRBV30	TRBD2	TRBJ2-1	CAWSALPPGLAYNEQFF	TGTGCCTGGAGTGCACTACCCCCGGGACTAGCCTACAATGAGCAGTTCTTC
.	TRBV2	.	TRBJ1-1	CASTLTTGYGTEAFF	TGTGCCAGTACCCTCACCACAGGGTACGGCACTGAAGCTTTCTTT
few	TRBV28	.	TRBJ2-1	CASRLFEAGTALFF	TGTGCCAGCAGACTTTTCGAGGCCGGGACCGCACTGTTCTTC
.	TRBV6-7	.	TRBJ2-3	CASSEPGATDTQYF	TGTGCCAGCAGTGAGCCGGGGGCTACAGATACGCAGTATTTT
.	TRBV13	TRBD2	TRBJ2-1	CASSHPQRGSYNEQFF	TGTGCCAGCAGCCACCCACAGCGGGGAAGTTACAATGAGCAGTTCTTC
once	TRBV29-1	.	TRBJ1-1	CSVEVGGEGTEAFF	TGCAGCGTTGAAGTCGGGGGAGAGGGGACTGAAGCTTTCTTT
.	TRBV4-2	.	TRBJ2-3	CASSQERGSMNTQYF	TGTGCCAGCAGCCAAGAACGCGGCAGTATGAATACGCAGTATTTT
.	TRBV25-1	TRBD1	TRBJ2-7	CASSGYRGRGEQYF	TGTGCCAGCAGTGGTTACAGGGGCCGTGGCGAGCAGTACTTC
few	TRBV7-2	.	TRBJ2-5	CASSLFGRVAETQYF	TGTGCCAGCAGCTTATTTGGGCGGGTCGCAGAGACCCAGTACTTC
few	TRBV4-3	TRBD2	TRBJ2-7	CASSQDVGLAGYEQYF	TGCGCCAGCAGCCAAGATGTAGGCCTAGCGGGATACGAGCAGTACTTC
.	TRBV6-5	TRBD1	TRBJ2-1	CASSWGTGRNEQFF	TGTGCCAGCAGTTGGGGGACAGGGAGGAATGAGCAGTTCTTC
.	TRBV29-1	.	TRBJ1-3	CSVAHTGARNTIYF	TGCAGCGTTGCCCATACAGGAGCCCGAAACACCATATATTTT
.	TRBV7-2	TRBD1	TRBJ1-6	CASSLAYKGTGGDSLHF	TGTGCCAGCAGCTTAGCGTATAAAGGGACAGGGGGTGATTCCCTCCACTTT
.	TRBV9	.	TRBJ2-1	CASSVDRAGYNEQFF	TGTGCCAGCAGCGTCGACAGGGCGGGGTACAATGAGCAGTTCTTC